This T cell receptor beta chain was documented in a study of shared clonotypes between healthy human individuals. On the study more broadly: CD4 naive and memory got three plates each, CD8 naive two, CD8 memory one.

The V end lost 0 bases, the J end lost 2 bases, and 8 bases lay between the germline ends. The CDR3 contains 14 residues. Germline V CDR1 and CDR2: ENHRY, SYGVKD. An assay was performed, and its level was deep. TCRdb keeps only in-frame clones here, not all; method: immunoSEQ multiplex PCR. The sample shows about 1 million clones, approximately 72% of them seen only once. Worth noting for this clone: Other DNA variants within this sample encode the same CDR3.

Sequencing was done on a sample of memory CD4+ T cells sorted from blood. The subset is: CD45RA-negative fraction. This clonotype was obtained from a man aged 18-30 years in good health. This rearrangement joins TRBV10-3 to TRBJ2-7; D not resolved. The CDR3 DNA reads as TGTGCCATCAGTGAGTCGGGTACGACCTACGAGCAGTACTTC. This gives the protein CAISESGTTYEQYF.